This TCR beta chain appears in the sequencing data of a study of blood T cells in healthy people across ages. Findings and caveats of the study: Across the age range, TCR beta diversity per million T cells fell in a roughly linear way.

Using a J-beta primer mix together with a sample-barcoded 5' primer, a second PCR was run for 7 to 11 cycles. TCRdb analysed the 5' RACE reads with MiXCR anew, one entry per CDR3 protein. This sample yields hundreds of thousands of distinct CDR3 sequences, of which more than 20% are seen a single time; more than 3% belongs to the top ten. This clonotype showed up just a few times. Antigen: not known. The germline gene is not matched at one end of the junction; a read error may be the cause. This CDR3 is built from 12 residues. CDR1 DFQATT and CDR2 SNEGSKA come from the germline V gene (reference sequence).

This clonotype originated in a man between 65 and 85 years old in good health. V is TRBV20-1 and J is TRBJ1-5; possibly TRBD1 for D (6 bases). Sample: blood. The CDR3 loop is CSAGEGDQPQHF. The DNA for the CDR3 is TGCAGTGCTGGAGAGGGGGATCAGCCCCAGCATTTT.